This TCR beta chain stems from a study of shared clonotypes between healthy human individuals. Both subsets, CD45RA+ naive and CD45RA-negative memory, were split from the CD4+ cells. Here immunoSEQ multiplex PCR was the method, and the copy in TCRdb shows in-frame clones only, minus some. This sample has 2 million to 2.5 million clones, with roughly 90% found just once. V shed 4 bases and J shed 0 bases, with 15 bases lying between them. The CDR3 covers 15 residues. The V gene's germline CDR1 is SQVTM and CDR2 ANQGSEA. The sequenced material came from naive CD4+ T cells from PBMCs. Subset defined: CD45RA+ positively selected. This receptor was obtained from a man between 18 and 29 years old in good health. Some clones in this sample may be carry-over from other donors' samples. This chain uses TRBV29-1 with TRBJ1-1; D gene ambiguous. CDR3 sequence (DNA): TGCAGCGTTGTGTCGGGCGGTACTATGAACACTGAAGCTTTCTTT. Its protein is CSVVSGGTMNTEAFF.